A single sample gave rise to the 16 T cell receptor beta chains below, sequenced in a study of human T cells and chemical hapten exposure. Documented time point: pre-sensitization, week 0. Treatment meaning: therapeutic diphenylcyclopropenone sensitization with weekly scalp DPC. TCRdb fed the RACE reads into MiXCR, producing one record per CDR3 protein. The data show some 300,000 distinct CDR3 sequences, approximately 5% seen once. The sequenced sample was whole blood, obtained in connection with sensitization to the hapten diphenylcyclopropenone (DPC). The receptors originated from a woman between 18 and 30 years old with alopecia areata. Some clones in this sample may be carry-over from other donors' samples.

This clonotype was recorded a few times. The chain couples TRBV9 to TRBJ2-2; D is ambiguous. CDR1 and CDR2 (germline): SGDLS, YYNGEE. V lost 0 bases, J lost 4 bases, and 4 bases lay in between. This CDR3 is built from 13 residues. CDR3 bases: TGTGCCAGCAGCGTAGATCTCACCGGGGAGCTGTTTTTT. It codes for CASSVDLTGELFF.

The table lists this clonotype with a few counts. The chain uses TRBV12-3 or TRBV12-4 and TRBJ1-4; unclear D gene. V lost 5 bases to trimming and J lost 10 bases, with 14 bases between them. CDR3 length: 13 residues. The CDR3 region is CASSTRVEGKLFF. In nucleotides, the CDR3 is TGTGCCAGCAGTACCCGGGTCGAGGGAAAACTGTTTTTT.

V is TRBV20-1 and J is TRBJ1-4; no firm D call. The CDR3 spans 14 residues. The V gene lost 0 bases and the J gene lost 2 bases, with 7 bases spanning the gap. Germline-derived CDR1 and CDR2 are DFQATT and SNEGSKA (reference sequence). The CDR3 DNA reads TGCAGTGCTAGAGATATCGGGACTAATGAAAAACTGTTTTTT. Protein: CSARDIGTNEKLFF.

Only a few counts were recorded for this clonotype. This rearrangement joins TRBV20-1 to TRBJ2-7; unclear D gene. The CDR3 is 14 amino acids. V gave up 1 base and J gave up 3 bases, with 13 bases separating them. Germline V CDR1 and CDR2: DFQATT, SNEGSKA (reference sequence). CDR3 in DNA: TGCAGTGCTAGAGTGCCCCCTAAATTCTACGAGCAGTACTTC. It specifies CSARVPPKFYEQYF.

This clonotype was counted ten times or more. The V call is TRBV6-4, the J call TRBJ2-6; D remains unclear. Germline loops: CDR1 MRHNA, CDR2 SNTAGT. CDR3 length equals 17 residues. The germline V and J ends were trimmed by 2 bases and 0 bases, with 11 bases remaining between them. In DNA form, the CDR3 reads TGTGCCAGCAGTGACACGGCCAGCGACTCTGGGGCCAACGTCCTGACTTTC. This translates into CASSDTASDSGANVLTF.

This chain links TRBV3-1 with TRBJ2-2; tentative D call: TRBD1 (6 bases). V was shortened by 8 bases and J by 2 bases, with 9 bases between the two germline ends. From germline, CDR1 is LGHDT and CDR2 YNNKEL (reference sequence). The CDR3 totals 13 residues. CDR3 coding DNA: TGTGCCAGCTGGGACACAAACACCGGGGAGCTGTTTTTT. Protein: CASWDTNTGELFF.

The chain employs TRBV4-2 and TRBJ2-7; 7 nucleotides line up with TRBD1. The V gene end was trimmed by 3 bases and the J gene end by 6 bases; junction bases not matched to a gene: 14. CDR1 is LGHNA, CDR2 YNFKEQ, per germline. CDR3 length: 16 amino acids. The CDR3 loop is CASSQATGTAPGEQYF. CDR3 nucleotides: TGTGCCAGCAGCCAGGCCACCGGGACAGCCCCGGGCGAGCAGTACTTC.

This clonotype was picked up a small number of times. This chain connects TRBV6-1 to TRBJ1-1, with 8 bases lining up with TRBD1. The CDR3 is 16 amino acids. Germline V lookup: CDR1 MNHNS, CDR2 SASEGT. V was clipped by 5 bases and J by 4 bases; unmatched bases: 12. Here the CDR3 reads CASSYPGQGFLTEAFF. CDR3 sequence (DNA): TGTGCCAGCAGTTATCCCGGACAGGGATTTCTCACTGAAGCTTTCTTT.

This clonotype was found a few times. This chain uses TRBV7-2 with TRBJ2-3; D is perhaps TRBD1 (5 bases). The CDR3 runs to 14 residues. Deletions cut 1 base from V and 3 bases from J, with 8 bases between. Germline V lookup: CDR1 SGHTA, CDR2 FQGNSA. The CDR3, as DNA: TGTGCCAGCAGCTTAGAACAGGCTACAGATACGCAGTATTTT. This gives the protein CASSLEQATDTQYF. Complete variable domain (other parts from reference TRBV7-2 and TRBJ2-3): GAGVSQSPSNKVTEKGKDVELRCDPISGHTALYWYRQSLGQGLEFLIYFQGNSAPDKSGLPSDRFSAERTGGSVSTLTIQRTQQEDSAVYLCASSLEQATDTQYFGPGTRLTVL.

This chain connects TRBV7-6 to TRBJ1-5; D is unclear. V shed 1 base and J shed 3 bases, with 10 bases lying between them. CDR3 size: 15 residues. Looked up from germline, CDR1 is SGHVS and CDR2 is FNYEAQ. CDR3 residues: CASSLEGHDNQPQHF. The CDR3 bases are TGTGCCAGCAGCTTAGAAGGGCACGACAATCAGCCCCAGCATTTT.

This clonotype was seen at least ten times. The V and J genes are TRBV28 and TRBJ2-6; D perhaps matches TRBD2 (6 bases). V gave up 7 bases and J gave up 0 bases, with 13 bases separating them. Germline CDR1 reads MDHEN; CDR2 reads SYDVKM. The CDR3 has 16 amino acids. The CDR3 sequence is CASTTGEVSGANVLTF. The CDR3 DNA reads TGTGCCAGCACCACTGGGGAGGTCTCTGGGGCCAACGTCCTGACTTTC.

This clonotype was counted a few times. The chain is built from TRBV2 and TRBJ1-1; TRBD1 might be the D (6 bases). With 2 bases removed from V and 5 bases from J, the gap between germline ends came to 15 bases. The germline CDR1 and CDR2 sequences are SNHLY and FYNNEI. This CDR3 is built from 15 residues. The CDR3, as DNA: TGTGCCAGCAGTGAACTTTCGGGGACACCTACTGAAGCTTTCTTT. Amino acids: CASSELSGTPTEAFF.

This clonotype showed up many times. The rearrangement links TRBV3-1 to TRBJ2-3; perhaps TRBD2 as D (5 bases). Germline-derived CDR1 and CDR2 are LGHDT and YNNKEL (reference sequence). This CDR3 spans 15 amino acids. The V and J ends lost 3 bases and 3 bases respectively, with 13 bases between them. DNA of the CDR3: TGTGCCAGCAGCCATATCTTAGCGTCTACAGATACGCAGTATTTT. Protein product: CASSHILASTDTQYF.

This clonotype was counted only a few times. The CDR3 DNA sequence: TGTGCCAGCAGTATAACAACCGGGACAGGGAATATCGAGCAGTACTTC. This codes for CASSITTGTGNIEQYF. V is TRBV27 and J is TRBJ2-7, with 9 bases that match TRBD1. The CDR3 is 16 amino acids. Germline lookup yields CDR1 MNHEY and CDR2 SMNVEV (reference sequence). J lost 6 bases, V lost 5 bases, and 14 bases had no gene match.

This clonotype appeared many times. This chain connects TRBV7-6 to TRBJ1-3; D not certain. This CDR3 contains 16 residues. V was trimmed by 1 base and J by 4 bases, leaving 14 bases between them. Germline CDR1 SGHVS, CDR2 FNYEAQ. The CDR3: CASSLVANVLGNTIYF. The CDR3 coding sequence is TGTGCCAGCAGCTTAGTCGCGAACGTTTTGGGAAACACCATATATTTT. The full variable domain, with the rest looked up from reference TRBV7-6 and TRBJ1-3, is GAGVSQSPRYKVTKRGQDVALRCDPISGHVSLYWYRQALGQGPEFLTYFNYEAQQDKSGLPNDRFSAERPEGSISTLTIQRTEQRDSAMYRCASSLVANVLGNTIYFGEGSWLTVV.

The V call is TRBV6-2 or TRBV6-3, the J call TRBJ1-5; D might be TRBD1 (6 bases). Trimming cost V 2 bases and J 11 bases, with 10 bases left between them. Germline-derived CDR1 and CDR2 are MNHEY and SVGEGT. The CDR3 contains 12 residues. The CDR3: CASSYGTTTQHF. The CDR3 DNA sequence: TGTGCCAGCAGTTACGGGACAACTACCCAGCATTTT.